This entry describes one T cell receptor (beta chain). The antigen is not known. It was with 60 Vbeta and 13 Jbeta primers that the PCR ran. Source study methods: Approximately 83 million unique TCR beta chains, some 9.9 million shared, were counted in a later analysis. TCRdb keeps only in-frame clones here, not all; method: immunoSEQ multiplex PCR. The DNA was the basis for D and trimming; V, J and clone size are from that table. The sample shows over 40,000 clones, roughly 80% of them seen only once. The source of the sample is a study of cytomegalovirus exposure and HLA in healthy donors. On the study more broadly: A previous analysis identified 95 million to 120 million unique TCR beta sequences derived from 180 million or so T cells. Whole-study findings and limits: Cytomegalovirus-associated status was assigned to approximately 160 TCR beta chains. A later analysis appeared to link common viral pathogens to several of the most significant clusters.

Germline V lookup: CDR1 PRHDT, CDR2 FYEKMQ (reference sequence). The CDR3 extends over 14 amino acids. Trimming pared 4 bases from V and 1 base from J, leaving 10 bases between. Sample: PBMCs. The origin of this receptor is a woman aged 40 to 50 in good health and CMV-seropositive. V gene TRBV13 combines with J gene TRBJ1-1, with TRBD1 as a possible D gene (6 bases). The DNA of the CDR3 is TGTGCCAGCAGCTCGGGACATCCGAACACTGAAGCTTTCTTT. Translated: CASSSGHPNTEAFF.